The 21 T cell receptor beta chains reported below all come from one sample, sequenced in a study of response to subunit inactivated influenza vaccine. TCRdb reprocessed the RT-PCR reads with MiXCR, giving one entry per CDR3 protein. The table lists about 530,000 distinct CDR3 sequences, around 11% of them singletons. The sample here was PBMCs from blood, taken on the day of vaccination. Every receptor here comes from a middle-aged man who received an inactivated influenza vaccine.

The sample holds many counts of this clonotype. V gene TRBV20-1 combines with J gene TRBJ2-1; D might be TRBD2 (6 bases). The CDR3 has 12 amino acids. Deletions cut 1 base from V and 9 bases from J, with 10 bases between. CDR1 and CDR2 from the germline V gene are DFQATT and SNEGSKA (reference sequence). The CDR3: CSARAGVAEQFF. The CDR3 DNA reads TGCAGTGCTAGAGCGGGAGTAGCTGAGCAGTTCTTC.

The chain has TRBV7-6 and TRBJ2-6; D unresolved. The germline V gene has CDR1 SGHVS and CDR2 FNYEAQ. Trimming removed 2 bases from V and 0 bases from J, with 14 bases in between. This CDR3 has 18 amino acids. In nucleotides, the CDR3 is TGTGCCAGCAGCTTAAAAGGGTCCAACTTCTCTGGGGCCAACGTCCTGACTTTC. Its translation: CASSLKGSNFSGANVLTF.

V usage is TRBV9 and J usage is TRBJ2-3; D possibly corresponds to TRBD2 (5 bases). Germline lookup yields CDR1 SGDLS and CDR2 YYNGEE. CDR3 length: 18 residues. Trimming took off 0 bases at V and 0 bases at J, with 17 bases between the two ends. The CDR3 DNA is TGTGCCAGCAGCGTAGCTGGGAGCCGCTCGTACAGCACAGATACGCAGTATTTT. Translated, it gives CASSVAGSRSYSTDTQYF.

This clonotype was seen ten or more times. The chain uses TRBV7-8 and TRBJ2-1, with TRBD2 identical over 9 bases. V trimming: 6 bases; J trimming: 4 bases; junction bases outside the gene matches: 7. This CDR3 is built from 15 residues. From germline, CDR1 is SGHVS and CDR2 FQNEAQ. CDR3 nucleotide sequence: TGTGCCAGCAGACTGACTAGCGGACAATACAATGAGCAGTTCTTC. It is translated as CASRLTSGQYNEQFF.

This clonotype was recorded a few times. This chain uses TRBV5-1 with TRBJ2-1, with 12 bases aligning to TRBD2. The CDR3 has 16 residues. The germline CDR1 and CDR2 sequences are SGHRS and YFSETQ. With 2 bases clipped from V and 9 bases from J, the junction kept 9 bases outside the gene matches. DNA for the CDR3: TGCGCCAGCAGCTTTGAATACCGGACTAGCGGGATTGAGCAGTTCTTC. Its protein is CASSFEYRTSGIEQFF.

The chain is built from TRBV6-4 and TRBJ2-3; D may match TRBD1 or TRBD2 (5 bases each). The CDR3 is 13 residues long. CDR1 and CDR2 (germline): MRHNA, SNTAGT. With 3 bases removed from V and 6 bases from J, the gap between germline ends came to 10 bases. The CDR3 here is CASSEGVKDTQYF. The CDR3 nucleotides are TGTGCCAGCAGTGAGGGGGTAAAGGATACGCAGTATTTT.

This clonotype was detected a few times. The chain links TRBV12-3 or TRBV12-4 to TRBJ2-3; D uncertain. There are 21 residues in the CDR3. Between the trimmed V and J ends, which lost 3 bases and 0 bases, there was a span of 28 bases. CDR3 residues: CASSFFGNPLLLNLSTDTQYF. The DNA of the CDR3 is TGTGCCAGCAGTTTTTTTGGGAACCCCTTGCTGCTTAACTTAAGCACAGATACGCAGTATTTT.

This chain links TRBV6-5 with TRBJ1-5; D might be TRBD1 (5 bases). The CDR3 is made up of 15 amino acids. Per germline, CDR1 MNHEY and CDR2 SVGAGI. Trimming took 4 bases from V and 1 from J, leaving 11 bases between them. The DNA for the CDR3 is TGTGCCAGCAGTTCAGGGATGGTAAGCAATCAGCCCCAGCATTTT. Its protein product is CASSSGMVSNQPQHF.

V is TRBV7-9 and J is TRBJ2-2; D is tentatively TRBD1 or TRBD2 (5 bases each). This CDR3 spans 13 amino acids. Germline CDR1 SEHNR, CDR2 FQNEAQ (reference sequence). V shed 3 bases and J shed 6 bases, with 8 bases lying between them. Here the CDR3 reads CASSFWGSGELFF. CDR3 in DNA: TGTGCCAGCAGCTTTTGGGGGTCCGGGGAGCTGTTTTTT.

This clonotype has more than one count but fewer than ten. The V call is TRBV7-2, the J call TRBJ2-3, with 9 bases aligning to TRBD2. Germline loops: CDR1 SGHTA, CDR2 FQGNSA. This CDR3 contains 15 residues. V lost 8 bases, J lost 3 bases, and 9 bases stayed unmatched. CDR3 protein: CASGSAGGLTDTQYF. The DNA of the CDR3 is TGTGCCAGCGGTTCAGCGGGGGGCTTAACAGATACGCAGTATTTT. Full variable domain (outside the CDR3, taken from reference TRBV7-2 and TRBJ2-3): GAGVSQSPSNKVTEKGKDVELRCDPISGHTALYWYRQSLGQGLEFLIYFQGNSAPDKSGLPSDRFSAERTGGSVSTLTIQRTQQEDSAVYLCASGSAGGLTDTQYFGPGTRLTVL.

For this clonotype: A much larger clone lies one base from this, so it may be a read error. The CDR3 DNA follows: TGCAGTGCCACAGACTCCTGCAATCAGCCCCAGCATTTT. Encoded protein: CSATDSCNQPQHF. V is TRBV20-1 and J is TRBJ1-5; D is unresolved. The CDR3 runs 13 residues. V shed 6 bases and J shed 2 bases, with 11 bases lying between them. Germline CDR1 and CDR2: DFQATT and SNEGSKA (reference sequence).

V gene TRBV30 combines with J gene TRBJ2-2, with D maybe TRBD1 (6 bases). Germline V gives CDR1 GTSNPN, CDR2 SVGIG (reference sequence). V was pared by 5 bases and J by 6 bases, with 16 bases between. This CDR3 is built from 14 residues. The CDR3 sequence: CAWVNQGMAGELFF. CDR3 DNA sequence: TGTGCCTGGGTTAATCAGGGGATGGCCGGGGAGCTGTTTTTT.

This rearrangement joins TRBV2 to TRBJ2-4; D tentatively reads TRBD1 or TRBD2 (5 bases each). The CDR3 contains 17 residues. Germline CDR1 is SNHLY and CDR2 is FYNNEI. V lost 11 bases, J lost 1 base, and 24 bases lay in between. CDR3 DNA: TGTGCCCGCTGCCCGGGACCCCTAAAACGGGCCAAAAACATTCAGTACTTC. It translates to CARCPGPLKRAKNIQYF.

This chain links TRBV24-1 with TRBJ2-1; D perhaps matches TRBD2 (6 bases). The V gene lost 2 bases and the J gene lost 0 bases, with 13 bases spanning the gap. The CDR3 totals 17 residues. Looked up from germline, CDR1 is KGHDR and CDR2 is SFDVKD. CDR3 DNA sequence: TGTGCCACCAGTGATTCTACCGGGAGCACCTCCTACAATGAGCAGTTCTTC. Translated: CATSDSTGSTSYNEQFF.

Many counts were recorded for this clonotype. The CDR3 loop is CASSLDSGGAETQYF. CDR3 nucleotide sequence: TGTGCCAGCAGCTTAGATAGCGGGGGGGCCGAGACCCAGTACTTC. The rearrangement links TRBV5-4 to TRBJ2-5; 11 bases agree with TRBD2. The germline CDR1 and CDR2 sequences are SGHNT and YYREEE (reference sequence). There are 15 residues in the CDR3. V trimming: 2 bases; J trimming: 5 bases; junction bases outside the gene matches: 5.

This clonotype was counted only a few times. The CDR3 DNA is TGTGCCAGCACCAACGAAGGGACCTCGGATGAAAAACTGTTTTTT. This translates into CASTNEGTSDEKLFF. This chain connects TRBV28 to TRBJ1-4, with D possibly being TRBD1 (5 bases). The V and J ends lost 7 bases and 6 bases respectively, with 18 bases between them. The CDR3 consists of 15 residues. The germline CDR1 and CDR2 sequences are MDHEN and SYDVKM.

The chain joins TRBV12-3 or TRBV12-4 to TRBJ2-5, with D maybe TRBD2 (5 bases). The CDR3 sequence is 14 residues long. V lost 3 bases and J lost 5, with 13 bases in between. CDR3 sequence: CASSFLSERETQYF. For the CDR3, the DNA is TGTGCCAGCAGTTTTTTGTCGGAGCGGGAGACCCAGTACTTC.

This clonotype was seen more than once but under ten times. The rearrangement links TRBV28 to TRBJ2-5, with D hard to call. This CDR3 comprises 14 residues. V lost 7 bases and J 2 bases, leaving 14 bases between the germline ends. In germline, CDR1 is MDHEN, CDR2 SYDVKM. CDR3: CASIPRNRQETQYF. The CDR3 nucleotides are TGTGCCAGCATCCCCCGGAACAGACAAGAGACCCAGTACTTC.

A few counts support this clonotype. CDR3 region: CASSRRLALLGETQYF. The CDR3 nucleotides read TGTGCCAGCAGCCGGAGACTAGCGCTTTTGGGAGAGACCCAGTACTTC. V is TRBV27 and J is TRBJ2-5, with 8 nucleotides matching TRBD2. The germline V gene has CDR1 MNHEY and CDR2 SMNVEV (reference sequence). J gave up 4 bases and V 6 bases, and 13 bases lay outside the gene matches. The CDR3 consists of 16 residues.

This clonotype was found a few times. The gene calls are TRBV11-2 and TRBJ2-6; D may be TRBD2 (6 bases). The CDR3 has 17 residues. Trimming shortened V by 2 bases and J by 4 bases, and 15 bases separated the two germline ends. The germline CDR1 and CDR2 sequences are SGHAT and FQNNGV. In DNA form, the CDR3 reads TGTGCCAGCAGCTTAATCTATTCCCGGGAGGGGGCCAACGTCCTGACTTTC. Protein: CASSLIYSREGANVLTF.

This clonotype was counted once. CDR3 sequence reads: CASSTGTGITGELFF. Here the CDR3 DNA reads TGTGCCAGCAGTACTGGGACAGGGATCACCGGGGAGCTGTTTTTT. The chain is built from TRBV2 and TRBJ2-2; 9 positions match TRBD1. This CDR3 has 15 amino acids. V lost 5 bases, J lost 4 bases, and 5 bases stayed unmatched. The germline V gene encodes CDR1 SNHLY and CDR2 FYNNEI.